This T cell receptor beta chain was captured by sequencing in a study of cytomegalovirus exposure and HLA in healthy donors. For the study at large: Among around 200 million T cells, an earlier analysis found roughly 110 million unique TCR beta sequences. When 350 to 500 donors were genotyped, approximately 81% of them were found to fall in the Caucasian-associated ancestry cluster.

Overall study results and limits: In a later analysis, common viral pathogens appeared linked to several of the most significant clusters.

Trimming shortened V by 7 bases and J by 2 bases, and 11 bases separated the two germline ends. The germline V gene encodes CDR1 SGHTA and CDR2 FQGNSA. This CDR3 contains 13 residues. PCR involved 60 Vbeta and 13 Jbeta primers. Using immunoSEQ multiplex PCR, the repertoire was profiled, and TCRdb retains in-frame clones only, with some absent. The sample lists tens of thousands of clones; 70% to 90% were seen once. On this clone: Its specificity is not known.

At sampling all donors were nominally healthy, likely with unrecorded immune exposures. V is TRBV7-2 and J is TRBJ1-2, with D possibly TRBD1 on 5 matching bases. The sample consisted of PBMCs. The TCR sequence derives from a male donor in good health and CMV-seronegative. The CDR3 loop reads CASTPGGNYGYTF. The CDR3 DNA sequence: TGTGCCAGCACCCCTGGGGGGAACTATGGCTACACCTTC.